What follows are 28 T cell receptor beta chains derived from one specimen sequenced in a study of cytomegalovirus exposure and HLA in healthy donors listed by TCRdb under 2017. The library was built by means of the immunoSEQ multiplex PCR assay. A mixture of 60 forward primers for TCR Vbeta segments and 13 reverse primers for TCR Jbeta segments was used in the multiplex PCR. Here the immuneACCESS table is served through TCRdb, limited to in-frame sequences with V and J called. Missing clones are a known gap in these copies; in checked studies unresolved V genes cover under half, and the rest lacks a known reason. Recorded for this sample are approximately 77,000 clones; approximately 78% of them occurred a single time. 4.5% of the sample goes to the ten largest clones. Sequencing was performed on PBMCs. The receptor set was obtained from a middle-aged man in good health and CMV-seronegative.

The CDR3 DNA sequence: TGTGCCAGCAGCGTAGCTGGGACTAGCACAGATACGCAGTATTTT. It specifies CASSVAGTSTDTQYF. This sequence joins TRBV9 and TRBJ2-3; a possible D gene is TRBD2 (6 bases). Deletions cut 0 bases from V and 0 bases from J, with 8 bases between. CDR1 and CDR2 (germline): SGDLS, YYNGEE. This CDR3 comprises 15 residues.

The V and J genes are TRBV5-5 and TRBJ1-1, with 8 bases that match TRBD1. The CDR3 length is 13 residues. Looked up from germline, CDR1 is SGHKS and CDR2 is YYEKEE (reference sequence). The trim removed 2 bases at V and 3 bases at J, leaving 0 bases unmatched. CDR3 DNA: TGTGCCAGCAGCTTACAGGGGGACACTGAAGCTTTCTTT. Protein: CASSLQGDTEAFF.

This chain uses TRBV9 with TRBJ1-1; D is unresolved. The ends were cut back, 3 bases at V and 1 base at J, with 7 bases in the middle. The germline CDR1 and CDR2 sequences are SGDLS and YYNGEE. The CDR3 has 13 amino acids. In DNA, the CDR3 is TGTGCCAGCAGCGCCCCGGGGAACACTGAAGCTTTCTTT. Its translation: CASSAPGNTEAFF.

The V call is TRBV7-2, the J call TRBJ1-5; D possibly corresponds to TRBD1 (5 bases). Trimming pared 2 bases from V and 3 bases from J, leaving 8 bases between. This CDR3 region has 14 residues. Germline CDR1 is SGHTA and CDR2 is FQGNSA. CDR3 coding DNA: TGTGCCAGCAGCTTAACAGGCTCCAATCAGCCCCAGCATTTT. Translated, it gives CASSLTGSNQPQHF.

The CDR3 DNA reads as TGTGCCTGTTGGGACAGGGCAGCTAATGAAAAACTGTTTTTT. Protein product: CACWDRAANEKLFF. The chain is built from TRBV30 and TRBJ1-4; 9 bases match TRBD1. The CDR3 consists of 14 residues. CDR1 and CDR2 (germline): GTSNPN, SVGIG (reference sequence). Unmatched junction bases numbered 5, after V lost 6 bases and J lost 3 bases.

A few counts support this clone. V is TRBV29-1 and J is TRBJ1-2, with D possibly TRBD1 on 5 matching bases. Germline V gene sequence: CDR1 SQVTM, CDR2 ANQGSEA. The CDR3 extends over 13 amino acids. V shed 3 bases and J shed 2 bases, with 10 bases lying between them. CDR3 DNA sequence: TGCAGCGTTGATGTGGGGGGGAACTATGGCTACACCTTC. It yields the protein CSVDVGGNYGYTF.

V usage is TRBV10-3 and J usage is TRBJ2-7; 12 bases line up with TRBD2. Trimming took 2 bases from V and 2 from J; bases not matched to a gene: 4. The germline gives CDR1 ENHRY, CDR2 SYGVKD. This CDR3 spans 16 amino acids. This chain's CDR3 is CAISELLAGGPYEQYF. CDR3 coding DNA: TGTGCCATCAGTGAGCTACTAGCGGGAGGCCCCTACGAGCAGTACTTC.

The rearrangement links TRBV6-5 to TRBJ2-2; TRBD2 matches at 12 bases. This CDR3 contains 15 residues. V was pared by 7 bases and J by 6 bases, with 6 bases of the junction left unmatched. The germline V gene encodes CDR1 MNHEY and CDR2 SVGAGI. The CDR3 DNA follows: TGTGCCAGCATCTTGACTAGCGGGAGCGCCGGGGAGCTGTTTTTT. It specifies CASILTSGSAGELFF.

This chain joins TRBV2 and TRBJ2-7, with 7 positions matching TRBD1. V lost 4 bases to trimming and J lost 4 bases; unmatched junction nucleotides: 7. The CDR3 spans 14 residues. Germline V gene sequence: CDR1 SNHLY, CDR2 FYNNEI. The CDR3, as DNA: TGTGCCAGCAGTGGACAGGGCTGGGGGTACGAGCAGTACTTC. Protein product: CASSGQGWGYEQYF.

V usage is TRBV5-5 and J usage is TRBJ2-5; TRBD1 matches 9 bases. The V gene's germline CDR1 is SGHKS and CDR2 YYEKEE (reference sequence). The CDR3 extends over 14 amino acids. Trimming took 1 base from V and 4 from J; bases not matched to a gene: 2. Here the CDR3 reads CASSLPGQGETQYF. CDR3 in DNA: TGTGCCAGCAGCTTGCCGGGACAGGGAGAGACCCAGTACTTC. The full variable domain, with the rest looked up from reference TRBV5-5 and TRBJ2-5, is DAGVTQSPTHLIKTRGQQVTLRCSPISGHKSVSWYQQVLGQGPQFIFQYYEKEERGRGNFPDRFSARQFPNYSSELNVNALLLGDSALYLCASSLPGQGETQYFGPGTRLLVL.

Of note for this clone: The identical CDR3 is also encoded by other nucleotide sequences in the sample. The J gene is TRBJ1-3, the V gene TRBV28; D remains unclear. The CDR3 is made up of 14 amino acids. V dropped 2 bases and J dropped 0 bases, with 5 bases sitting between them. Per germline, CDR1 MDHEN and CDR2 SYDVKM. CDR3 nucleotide sequence: TGTGCCAGCAGTTTAGCGGGCTCTGGAAACACCATATATTTT. It specifies CASSLAGSGNTIYF.

The chain has TRBV2 and TRBJ1-1, with D maybe TRBD1 (6 bases). The CDR3 has 13 amino acids. Deletions cut 4 bases from V and 0 bases from J, with 6 bases between. CDR1 and CDR2 from the germline V gene are SNHLY and FYNNEI. The CDR3 DNA reads as TGTGCCAGCAGTGGGACAGTGAACACTGAAGCTTTCTTT. Its protein is CASSGTVNTEAFF.

This chain joins TRBV6-4 and TRBJ2-5, with unresolved D. CDR1 MRHNA and CDR2 SNTAGT come from the germline V gene. V dropped 2 bases and J dropped 2 bases, with 12 bases sitting between them. The CDR3 totals 15 residues. CDR3 nucleotide sequence: TGTGCCAGCAGTGACGCAGTTTCCTCACAAGAGACCCAGTACTTC. Its protein is CASSDAVSSQETQYF.

The gene calls are TRBV29-1 and TRBJ2-1; TRBD2 matches at 8 bases. The length of the CDR3 is 13 residues. Trimming removed 3 bases from V and 12 bases from J; junction bases left unmatched: 10. Germline V gene data show CDR1 as SQVTM and CDR2 as ANQGSEA. The CDR3 coding sequence is TGCAGCGTTGATGACGTACTAGCGGTTCGGCAGTTCTTC. This codes for CSVDDVLAVRQFF.

The CDR3 nucleotides read TGTGCCAGCAGACCGGGACAACGAACGCCCTACGAGCAGTACTTC. It translates to CASRPGQRTPYEQYF. V usage is TRBV27 and J usage is TRBJ2-7; possibly TRBD1 for D (6 bases). Germline CDR1 and CDR2: MNHEY and SMNVEV (reference sequence). There are 15 residues in the CDR3. Trimming stripped 6 bases from V and 2 bases from J, with 17 bases between.

This CDR3 reads CASSEVRVNQPQHF. CDR3 coding DNA: TGTGCCAGCAGTGAAGTGAGGGTCAATCAGCCCCAGCATTTT. The gene calls are TRBV2 and TRBJ1-5, with unresolved D. Germline values: CDR1 SNHLY, CDR2 FYNNEI. The CDR3 totals 14 residues. Trimming cost V 1 base and J 3 bases, with 7 bases left between them. The full variable domain, in which reference TRBV2 and TRBJ1-5 provide the parts outside the CDR3, is EPEVTQTPSHQVTQMGQEVILRCVPISNHLYFYWYRQILGQKVEFLVSFYNNEISEKSEIFDDQFSVERPDGSNFTLKIRSTKLEDSAMYFCASSEVRVNQPQHFGDGTRLSIL.

CDR3 amino acids: CASSSPLGNEQFF. The CDR3 DNA is TGTGCCAGCAGCTCACCTCTCGGGAATGAGCAGTTCTTC. V and J are TRBV5-4 and TRBJ2-1; D not certain. Trimming removed 3 bases at V and 7 bases at J, with 11 bases between. The germline gives CDR1 SGHNT, CDR2 YYREEE (reference sequence). This CDR3 region has 13 residues.

Many counts were recorded for this clone. The rearrangement uses TRBV6-4 and TRBJ2-2; the match to TRBD2 covers 7 bases. This CDR3 comprises 16 residues. With V trimmed by 4 bases and J by 1 base, 6 bases remained unmatched. Germline values: CDR1 MRHNA, CDR2 SNTAGT. CDR3 nucleotide sequence: TGTGCCAGCAGTGCCAACCCTAGCGGGAACACCGGGGAGCTGTTTTTT. Protein product: CASSANPSGNTGELFF.

The genes are TRBV30 and TRBJ2-7, with D maybe TRBD1 (5 bases). This CDR3 has 13 amino acids. Per the germline V gene, CDR1 is GTSNPN and CDR2 is SVGIG (reference sequence). Trimming took off 3 bases at V and 0 bases at J, with 9 bases between the two ends. The CDR3 DNA reads TGTGCCTGGAGGCGACAGCTCTCCTACGAGCAGTACTTC. Translation gives CAWRRQLSYEQYF.

The V and J genes are TRBV4-3 and TRBJ1-2, with TRBD1 matching over 12 bases. Germline V gene lookup returns CDR1 LGHNA and CDR2 YSLEER. V lost 4 bases, J lost 7 bases, and 10 bases stayed unmatched. CDR3 size: 16 residues. In DNA form, the CDR3 reads TGCGCCAGCAGCCCCGGGACAGGGGGCGCGTCTGGTGGCTACACCTTC. Protein: CASSPGTGGASGGYTF.

The rearrangement joins TRBV7-3 to TRBJ2-7; D is undetermined. This CDR3 spans 13 amino acids. V lost 5 bases and J 1 base, leaving 9 bases between the germline ends. Germline CDR1 and CDR2: SGHTA and FQGTGA. CDR3 sequence: CASSRSGSYEQYF. In DNA form, the CDR3 reads TGTGCCAGCAGCCGATCAGGATCCTACGAGCAGTACTTC.

V gene TRBV9 combines with J gene TRBJ2-7; D gene ambiguous. The CDR3 extends over 15 amino acids. Germline V CDR1 and CDR2: SGDLS, YYNGEE. Trimming shortened V by 4 bases and J by 0 bases, and 14 bases separated the two germline ends. The CDR3 DNA is TGTGCCAGCAGCCCCGTCGGTGTAAGCTCCTACGAGCAGTACTTC. Its protein product is CASSPVGVSSYEQYF.

The chain joins TRBV6-5 to TRBJ1-1; 8 nucleotides match TRBD1. CDR1 and CDR2 from the germline V gene are MNHEY and SVGAGI. V lost 3 bases to trimming and J lost 4 bases; unmatched junction nucleotides: 7. The CDR3 runs 15 residues. This CDR3 is CASSYGGQGFTEAFF. The DNA of the CDR3 is TGTGCCAGCAGTTATGGAGGACAGGGTTTCACTGAAGCTTTCTTT.

The chain uses TRBV5-1 and TRBJ2-3, with TRBD2 matching 7 bases. This CDR3 region has 16 residues. The germline gives CDR1 SGHRS, CDR2 YFSETQ. The junction had 12 bases not matched to a gene; V was cut back by 7 bases and J by 1 base. The CDR3 nucleotides read TGCGCCAGCGCCCCCGTGGGAGGGCAGGGCACAGATACGCAGTATTTT. Protein sequence: CASAPVGGQGTDTQYF.

CDR3 DNA sequence: TGTGCCAGCAGCCCGACTAGCGGGAGGTACGAGACCCAGTACTTC. Protein product: CASSPTSGRYETQYF. The J gene is TRBJ2-5, the V gene TRBV7-3; 13 positions match TRBD2. This CDR3 spans 15 amino acids. Germline V CDR1 and CDR2: SGHTA, FQGTGA. The J segment lost 5 bases and the V segment lost 5 bases, leaving 5 bases of the junction unmatched.

The chain joins TRBV27 to TRBJ2-7; tentatively, D is TRBD1 (6 bases). The V end lost 3 bases, the J end lost 3 bases, and 9 bases lay between the germline ends. The germline gives CDR1 MNHEY, CDR2 SMNVEV (reference sequence). CDR3 length equals 13 residues. The CDR3: CASSFGQSYEQYF. CDR3 sequence (DNA): TGTGCCAGCAGTTTCGGACAGAGCTACGAGCAGTACTTC.

The genes are TRBV14 and TRBJ1-1; TRBD1 matches at 10 bases. V lost 4 bases and J lost 2; bases outside the gene matches: 13. The CDR3 contains 18 residues. Germline V gene sequence: CDR1 SGHDN, CDR2 FVKESK. As DNA, the CDR3 is TGTGCCAGCAGCCTGCTCCGGGACAGGGGTCTTGAAAACACTGAAGCTTTCTTT. It is translated as CASSLLRDRGLENTEAFF. Combining the CDR3 with reference TRBV14 and TRBJ1-1 gives the whole variable domain EAGVTQFPSHSVIEKGQTVTLRCDPISGHDNLYWYRRVMGKEIKFLLHFVKESKQDESGMPNNRFLAERTGGTYSTLKVQPAELEDSGVYFCASSLLRDRGLENTEAFFGQGTRLTVV.

This clone was counted a few times. The chain joins TRBV18 to TRBJ2-1; TRBD2 matches at 8 bases. Germline-derived CDR1 and CDR2 are KGHSH and LQKENI. With V trimmed by 2 bases and J by 8 bases, 14 bases remained unmatched. This CDR3 has 17 residues. The CDR3 reads CASSPSGLALTRDEQFF. For the CDR3, the DNA is TGTGCCAGCTCACCAAGTGGACTAGCACTCACGAGGGATGAGCAGTTCTTC.